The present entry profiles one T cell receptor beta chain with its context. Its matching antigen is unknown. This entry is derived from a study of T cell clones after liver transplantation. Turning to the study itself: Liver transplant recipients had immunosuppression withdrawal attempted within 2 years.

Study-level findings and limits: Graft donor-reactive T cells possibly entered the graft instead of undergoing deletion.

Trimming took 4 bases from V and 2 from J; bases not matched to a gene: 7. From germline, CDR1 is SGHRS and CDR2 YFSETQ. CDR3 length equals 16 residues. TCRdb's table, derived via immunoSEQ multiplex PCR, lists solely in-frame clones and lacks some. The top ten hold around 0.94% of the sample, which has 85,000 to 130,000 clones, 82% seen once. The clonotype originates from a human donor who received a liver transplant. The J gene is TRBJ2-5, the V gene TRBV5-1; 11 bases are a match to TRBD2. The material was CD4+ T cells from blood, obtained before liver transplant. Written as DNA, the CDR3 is TGCGCCAGCAGCCCGGGGGCTAGCGGGGGGCAAGAGACCCAGTACTTC. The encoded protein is CASSPGASGGQETQYF.